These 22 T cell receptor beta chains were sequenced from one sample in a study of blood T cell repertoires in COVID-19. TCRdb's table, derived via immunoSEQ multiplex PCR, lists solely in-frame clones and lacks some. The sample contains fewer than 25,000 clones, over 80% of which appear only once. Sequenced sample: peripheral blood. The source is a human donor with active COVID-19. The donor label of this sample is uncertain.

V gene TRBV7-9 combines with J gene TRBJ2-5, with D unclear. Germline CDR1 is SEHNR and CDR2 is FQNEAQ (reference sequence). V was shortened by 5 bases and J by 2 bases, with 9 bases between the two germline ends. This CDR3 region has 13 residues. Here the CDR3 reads CASSPPVQETQYF. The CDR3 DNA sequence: TGTGCCAGCAGCCCCCCGGTTCAAGAGACCCAGTACTTC.

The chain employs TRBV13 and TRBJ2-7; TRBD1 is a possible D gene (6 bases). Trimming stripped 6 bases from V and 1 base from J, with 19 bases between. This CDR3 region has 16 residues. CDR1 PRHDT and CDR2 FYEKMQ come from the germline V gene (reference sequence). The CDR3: CASSGILTGQSYEQYF. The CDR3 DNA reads TGTGCCAGCAGTGGTATCTTGACAGGCCAATCCTACGAGCAGTACTTC.

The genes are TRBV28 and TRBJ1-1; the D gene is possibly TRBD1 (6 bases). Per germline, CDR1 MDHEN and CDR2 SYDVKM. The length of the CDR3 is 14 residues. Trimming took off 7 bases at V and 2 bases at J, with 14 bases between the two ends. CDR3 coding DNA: TGTGCCAGCACCCCGTGGACAGTAAACACTGAAGCTTTCTTT. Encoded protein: CASTPWTVNTEAFF.

CDR3 DNA: TGTGCCAGCAGTTTAACGGGACAGGGTGAAGCTTTCTTT. Protein: CASSLTGQGEAFF. V and J are TRBV12-3 or TRBV12-4 and TRBJ1-1; TRBD1 agrees at 9 bases. CDR3 length: 13 amino acids. V trimming: 2 bases; J trimming: 7 bases; junction bases outside the gene matches: 2.

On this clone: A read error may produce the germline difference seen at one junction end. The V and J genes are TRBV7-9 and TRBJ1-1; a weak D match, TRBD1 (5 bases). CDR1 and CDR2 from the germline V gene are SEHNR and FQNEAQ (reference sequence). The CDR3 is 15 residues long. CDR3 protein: CASSIAGGTNTEAFF. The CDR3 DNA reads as TGTGCCAGCAGCATAGCGGGGGGTACGAACACTGAAGCTTTCTTT.

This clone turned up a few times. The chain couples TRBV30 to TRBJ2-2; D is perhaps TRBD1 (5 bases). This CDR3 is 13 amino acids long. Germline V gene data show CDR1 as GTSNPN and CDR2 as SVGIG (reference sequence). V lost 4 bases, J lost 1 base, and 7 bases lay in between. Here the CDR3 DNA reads TGTGCCTGGAAGGACAAGAACACCGGGGAGCTGTTTTTT. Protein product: CAWKDKNTGELFF. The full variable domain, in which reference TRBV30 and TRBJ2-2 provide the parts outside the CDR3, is SQTIHQWPATLVQPVGSPLSLECTVEGTSNPNLYWYRQAAGRGLQLLFYSVGIGQISSEVPQNLSASRPQDRQFILSSKKLLLSDSGFYLCAWKDKNTGELFFGEGSRLTVL.

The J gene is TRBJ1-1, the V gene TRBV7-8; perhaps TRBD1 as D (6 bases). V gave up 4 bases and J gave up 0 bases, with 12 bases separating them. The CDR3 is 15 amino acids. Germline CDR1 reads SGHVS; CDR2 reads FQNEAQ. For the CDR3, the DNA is TGTGCCAGCAGCTCCACAGGGTGGGTGAACACTGAAGCTTTCTTT. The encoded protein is CASSSTGWVNTEAFF.

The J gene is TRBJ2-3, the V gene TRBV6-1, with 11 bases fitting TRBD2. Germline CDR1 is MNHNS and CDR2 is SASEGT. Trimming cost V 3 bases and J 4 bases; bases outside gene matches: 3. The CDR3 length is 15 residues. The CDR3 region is CASSDTSGGPDTQYF. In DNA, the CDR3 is TGTGCCAGCAGTGATACTAGCGGGGGACCAGATACGCAGTATTTT.

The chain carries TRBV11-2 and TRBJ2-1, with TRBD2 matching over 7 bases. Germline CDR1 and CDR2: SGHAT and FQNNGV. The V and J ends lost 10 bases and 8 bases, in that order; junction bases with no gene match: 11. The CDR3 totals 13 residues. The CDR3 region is CANRTRTLDEQFF. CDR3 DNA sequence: TGTGCCAACAGGACTAGAACTCTTGATGAGCAGTTCTTC.

The CDR3 loop is CAWSVLGGVYEQYF. CDR3 coding DNA: TGTGCCTGGAGTGTACTAGGGGGGGTCTACGAGCAGTACTTC. The chain uses TRBV30 and TRBJ2-7, with D possibly matching TRBD2 (7 bases). This CDR3 region has 14 residues. V was shortened by 0 bases and J by 3 bases, with 12 bases between the two germline ends. From germline, CDR1 is GTSNPN and CDR2 SVGIG (reference sequence).

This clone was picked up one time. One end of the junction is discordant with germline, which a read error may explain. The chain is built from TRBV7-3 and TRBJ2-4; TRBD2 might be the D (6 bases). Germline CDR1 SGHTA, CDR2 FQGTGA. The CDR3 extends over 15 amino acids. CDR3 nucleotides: TGTGCCAGCAGCGTAACAGGCGGACTAACCAACATTCAGTACTTC. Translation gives CASSVTGGLTNIQYF.

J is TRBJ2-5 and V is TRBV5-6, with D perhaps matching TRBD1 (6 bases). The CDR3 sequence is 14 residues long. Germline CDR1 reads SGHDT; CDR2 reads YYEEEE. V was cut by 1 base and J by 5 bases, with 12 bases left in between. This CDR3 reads CASSLSGTLETQYF. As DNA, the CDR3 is TGTGCCAGCAGCTTGTCCGGGACATTGGAGACCCAGTACTTC.

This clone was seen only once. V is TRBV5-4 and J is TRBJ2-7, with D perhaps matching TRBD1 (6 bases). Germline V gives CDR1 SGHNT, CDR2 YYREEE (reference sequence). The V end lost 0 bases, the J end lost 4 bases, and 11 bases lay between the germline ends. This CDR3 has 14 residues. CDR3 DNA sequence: TGTGCCAGCAGCTTGGAACAGGGAGCTTACGAGCAGTACTTC. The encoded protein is CASSLEQGAYEQYF.

This chain's CDR3 is CSVPKTSGATDTQYF. The CDR3 DNA reads as TGCAGCGTTCCTAAGACTAGCGGGGCCACAGATACGCAGTATTTT. The rearrangement joins TRBV29-1 to TRBJ2-3; 11 nucleotides agree with TRBD2. The CDR3 runs to 15 residues. The germline V gene has CDR1 SQVTM and CDR2 ANQGSEA. After removal of 5 bases from V and 2 bases from J, the junction contained 6 bases not matched to a gene.

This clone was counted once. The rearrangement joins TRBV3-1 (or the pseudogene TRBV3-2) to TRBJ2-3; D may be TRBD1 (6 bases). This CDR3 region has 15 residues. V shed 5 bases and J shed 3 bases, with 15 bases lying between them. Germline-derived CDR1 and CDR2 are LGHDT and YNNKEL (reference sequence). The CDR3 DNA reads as TGTGCCAGCAGCGGGCAGGGGTTGGGGACAGATACGCAGTATTTT. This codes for CASSGQGLGTDTQYF.

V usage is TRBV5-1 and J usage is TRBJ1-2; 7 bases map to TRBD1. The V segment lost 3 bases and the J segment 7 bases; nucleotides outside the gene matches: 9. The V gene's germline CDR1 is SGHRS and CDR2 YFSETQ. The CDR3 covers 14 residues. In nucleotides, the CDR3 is TGCGCCAGCAGCTCGGACAGGCGAGGGATTGGCTACACCTTC. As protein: CASSSDRRGIGYTF.

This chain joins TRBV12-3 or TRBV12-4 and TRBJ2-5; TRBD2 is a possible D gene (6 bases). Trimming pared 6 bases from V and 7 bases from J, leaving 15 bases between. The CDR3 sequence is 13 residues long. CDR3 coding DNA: TGTGCCAGCAGCCCGGGAGTGGGGGGGACCCAGTACTTC. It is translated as CASSPGVGGTQYF.

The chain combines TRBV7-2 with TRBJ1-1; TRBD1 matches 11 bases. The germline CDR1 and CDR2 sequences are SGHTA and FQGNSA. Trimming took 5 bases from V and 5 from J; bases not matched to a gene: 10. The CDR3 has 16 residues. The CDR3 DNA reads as TGTGCCAGCAGCCCCGGGACAGGGGGAAGGAATACTGAAGCTTTCTTT. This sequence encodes CASSPGTGGRNTEAFF.

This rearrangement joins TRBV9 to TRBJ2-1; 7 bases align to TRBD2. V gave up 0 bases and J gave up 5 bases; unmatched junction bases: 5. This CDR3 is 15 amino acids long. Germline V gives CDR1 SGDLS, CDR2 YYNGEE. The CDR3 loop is CASSVASGRNNEQFF. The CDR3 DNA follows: TGTGCCAGCAGCGTAGCTAGCGGAAGGAACAATGAGCAGTTCTTC.

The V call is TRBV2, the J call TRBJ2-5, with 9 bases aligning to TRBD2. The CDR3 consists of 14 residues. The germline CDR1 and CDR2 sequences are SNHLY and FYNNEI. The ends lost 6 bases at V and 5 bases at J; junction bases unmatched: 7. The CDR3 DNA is TGTGCCAGCAGAGGCGGGGGGGCCTCCGAGACCCAGTACTTC. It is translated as CASRGGGASETQYF.

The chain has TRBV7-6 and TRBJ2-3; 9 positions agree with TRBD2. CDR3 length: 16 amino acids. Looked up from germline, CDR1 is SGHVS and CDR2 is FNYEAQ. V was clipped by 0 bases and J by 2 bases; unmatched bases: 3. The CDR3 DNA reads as TGTGCCAGCAGCTTAGCGACTAGCGGTTTCACAGATACGCAGTATTTT. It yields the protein CASSLATSGFTDTQYF.

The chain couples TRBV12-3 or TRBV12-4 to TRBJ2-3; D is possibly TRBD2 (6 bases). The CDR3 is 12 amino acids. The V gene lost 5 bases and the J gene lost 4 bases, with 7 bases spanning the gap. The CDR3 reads CASSGGSDTQYF. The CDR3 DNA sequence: TGTGCCAGCAGTGGGGGGTCAGATACGCAGTATTTT.